The clone carrying this TCR beta chain was detected only a few times. TCRdb re-analysed the PCR reads in MiXCR, keeping a single row per CDR3 protein. The top ten hold 1.5% to 2% of the sample, which has over 15,000 distinct CDR3 sequences, more than 30% seen once. These data come from a study of regulatory and conventional T cells in breast cancer. This receptor was obtained from a female donor in good health. Sequencing was carried out using conventional T cells from blood.

CDR3: CAISDTGAGELFF. The CDR3 DNA reads as TGTGCCATCAGTGACACGGGTGCCGGGGAGCTGTTTTTT. V usage is TRBV10-3 and J usage is TRBJ2-2; D unresolved. The CDR3 runs 13 residues. Trimming cost V 3 bases and J 6 bases, with 8 bases left between them. Germline assignment: CDR1 ENHRY and CDR2 SYGVKD.